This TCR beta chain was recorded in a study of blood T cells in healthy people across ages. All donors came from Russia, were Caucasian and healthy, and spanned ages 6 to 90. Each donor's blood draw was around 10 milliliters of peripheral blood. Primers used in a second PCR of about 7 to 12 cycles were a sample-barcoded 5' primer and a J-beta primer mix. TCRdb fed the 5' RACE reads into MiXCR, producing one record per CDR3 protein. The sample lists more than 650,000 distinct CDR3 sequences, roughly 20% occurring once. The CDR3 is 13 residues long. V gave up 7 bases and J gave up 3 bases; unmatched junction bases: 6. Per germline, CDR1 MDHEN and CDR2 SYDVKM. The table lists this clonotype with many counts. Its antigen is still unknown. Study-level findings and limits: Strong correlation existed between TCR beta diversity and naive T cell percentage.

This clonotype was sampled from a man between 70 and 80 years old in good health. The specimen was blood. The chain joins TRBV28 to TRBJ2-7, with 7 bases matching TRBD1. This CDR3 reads CASTSTGRYEQYF. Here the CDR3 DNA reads TGTGCCAGCACCTCGACAGGGCGCTACGAGCAGTACTTC.